Described below is a single T cell receptor beta chain sequence and its context. Sequencing used immunoSEQ multiplex PCR; TCRdb keeps in-frame clones, though not all of them. The sample lists more than 95,000 clones, over 90% seen once, with 0.62% in the top ten. This specimen comes from a study of siplizumab effects on memory and regulatory T cells. The ends were cut back, 5 bases at V and 9 bases at J, with 11 bases in the middle. Per germline, CDR1 DFQATT and CDR2 SNEGSKA (reference sequence). The CDR3 runs 11 residues. The sequence was obtained from a human donor in good health. The chain links TRBV20-1 to TRBJ1-3; no clear D gene. The sequencing input was Tregs sorted from blood. The chain's CDR3 is CSALHLGTIYF. For the CDR3, the DNA is TGCAGTGCTCTTCACCTGGGCACCATATATTTT.